This T cell receptor (beta chain) was observed in a study of CDR3 diversity in severe acne. MiXCR was run by TCRdb on the PCR reads, yielding one entry per CDR3 protein. The data show approximately 90,000 distinct CDR3 sequences, about half seen once. V lost 1 base and J lost 5; bases outside the gene matches: 7. The germline gives CDR1 SGHKS, CDR2 YYEKEE (reference sequence). The CDR3 has 16 amino acids. In this sample, this clonotype turned up a few times. Sequenced material: blood. This receptor was taken from a male donor with severe acne vulgaris. The chain recombines TRBV5-5 with TRBJ1-1, with 11 bases fitting TRBD1. CDR3 protein: CASSLIGQGAGTEAFF. The CDR3 nucleotides are TGTGCCAGCAGCTTGATTGGACAGGGGGCTGGAACTGAAGCTTTCTTT. Filled out from reference TRBV5-5 and TRBJ1-1, the complete variable domain reads DAGVTQSPTHLIKTRGQQVTLRCSPISGHKSVSWYQQVLGQGPQFIFQYYEKEERGRGNFPDRFSARQFPNYSSELNVNALLLGDSALYLCASSLIGQGAGTEAFFGQGTRLTVV.